Presented here are 6 T cell receptor beta chains from one specimen sequenced in a study of human T cells and chemical hapten exposure. This sample's time point: pre-sensitization, week 0. Treatment here: therapeutic diphenylcyclopropenone sensitization with weekly scalp DPC. TCRdb recomputed calls from the RACE reads with MiXCR, one row per CDR3 protein. The sample yields 35,000 to 45,000 distinct CDR3 sequences, 9.5% to 15% seen once. Sequenced here: whole blood, sampled in connection with sensitization to the hapten diphenylcyclopropenone (DPC). These receptors came from a woman aged 30 to 39 with alopecia areata. Some clones in this sample may be carry-over from other donors' samples.

This clonotype has at least ten counts. The J gene is TRBJ2-7, the V gene TRBV7-9, with TRBD2 as a possible D gene (5 bases). This CDR3 is 13 amino acids long. Trimming removed 5 bases from V and 6 bases from J, with 14 bases in between. Germline V gene lookup returns CDR1 SEHNR and CDR2 FQNEAQ (reference sequence). The CDR3 region is CASSLRENPEQYF. CDR3 DNA sequence: TGTGCCAGCAGCCTAAGGGAGAATCCCGAGCAGTACTTC.

This clonotype has a handful of counts. V gene TRBV25-1 combines with J gene TRBJ2-7, with 7 positions matching TRBD1. V was pared by 1 base and J by 5 bases, with 8 bases of the junction left unmatched. The CDR3 totals 15 residues. The germline gives CDR1 MGHDK, CDR2 SYGVNS. Here the CDR3 reads CASSESEQGLDEQYF. The CDR3 coding sequence is TGTGCCAGCAGTGAATCCGAACAGGGGTTAGACGAGCAGTACTTC.

This clonotype was seen repeatedly, ten times or more. The J gene is TRBJ2-7, the V gene TRBV28; D not certain. CDR1 and CDR2 (germline): MDHEN, SYDVKM. Trimming took off 5 bases at V and 4 bases at J, with 21 bases between the two ends. The CDR3 runs to 16 residues. This chain's CDR3 is CASSQPRPESYYEQYF. The DNA of the CDR3 is TGTGCCAGCAGTCAACCCCGGCCGGAAAGTTATTACGAGCAGTACTTC.

This rearrangement joins TRBV20-1 to TRBJ1-2; D not certain. Trimming took off 6 bases at V and 3 bases at J, with 14 bases between the two ends. CDR3 size: 13 residues. Per the germline V gene, CDR1 is DFQATT and CDR2 is SNEGSKA (reference sequence). The chain's CDR3 is CSAAAASDYGYTF. The CDR3, as DNA: TGCAGTGCAGCGGCAGCGTCGGACTATGGCTACACCTTC.

This clonotype was counted between two and nine times. The chain links TRBV7-8 to TRBJ2-7, with 7 bases identical to TRBD1. V lost 0 bases and J lost 4; bases outside the gene matches: 6. The CDR3 runs to 15 residues. Germline CDR1 and CDR2: SGHVS and FQNEAQ. The CDR3 sequence: CASSLAGDREYEQYF. In DNA form, the CDR3 reads TGTGCCAGCAGCTTAGCCGGGGACAGAGAATACGAGCAGTACTTC.

This clonotype turned up a few times. V is TRBV4-3 and J is TRBJ1-4; D gene unclear. The V gene lost 0 bases and the J gene lost 8 bases, with 10 bases spanning the gap. The CDR3 is 14 residues long. CDR1 and CDR2 from the germline V gene are LGHNA and YSLEER. Written as DNA, the CDR3 is TGCGCCAGCAGCCAAGAAGGAGACTTAGAAAAACTGTTTTTT. This gives the protein CASSQEGDLEKLFF.